This is a list of T cell receptor beta chains from one sample in a study of blood T cell repertoires in COVID-19. Method: immunoSEQ multiplex PCR; TCRdb's copy keeps in-frame clones and lacks some. The data show fewer than 85,000 clones, with 87% seen just once and roughly 8% held by the top ten. The sample comprised peripheral blood. All receptors come from a man aged 45-60 years with active COVID-19. The CDR3 runs from the conserved cysteine through the conserved F or W. D genes are given only for firm matches. The size field is filled for only some rows; it gives once, few, many or a size class.

D gene | clone size | J gene | V gene | CDR3 protein | CDR3 DNA
NA | NA | TRBJ2-7 | TRBV6-4 | CASITTQARLSYEQYF | TGTGCCAGCATCACCACTCAGGCACGGCTCTCCTACGAGCAGTACTTC
NA | NA | TRBJ2-2 | TRBV5-1 | CASSFTGNTGELFF | TGCGCCAGCAGCTTTACAGGGAACACCGGGGAGCTGTTTTTT
TRBD1 | NA | TRBJ2-2 | TRBV29-1 | CSARPPGQGPNTGELFF | TGCAGCGCTCGCCCTCCCGGACAGGGGCCTAACACCGGGGAGCTGTTTTTT
NA | NA | TRBJ1-1 | TRBV12-5 | CASGLSLNTEAFF | TGTGCTAGTGGCCTTAGTCTGAACACTGAAGCTTTCTTT
TRBD1 | NA | TRBJ2-5 | TRBV11-2 | CASSPRQGSETQYF | TGTGCCAGCAGCCCGCGACAGGGAAGCGAGACCCAGTACTTC
NA | NA | TRBJ2-5 | TRBV7-3 | CASSPSGGAGETQYF | TGTGCCAGCAGCCCCTCAGGAGGGGCTGGAGAGACCCAGTACTTC
NA | NA | TRBJ1-2 | TRBV4-1 | CASSQETGLGYTF | TGCGCCAGCAGCCAAGAAACGGGTCTCGGCTACACCTTC
NA | NA | TRBJ2-1 | TRBV9 | CASSVDGGSSYNEQFF | TGTGCCAGCAGCGTAGACGGGGGTAGCTCCTACAATGAGCAGTTCTTC
TRBD2 | once | TRBJ2-2 | TRBV29-1 | CSVRTSGSNTGELFF | TGCAGCGTCCGGACTAGCGGATCGAACACCGGGGAGCTGTTTTTT
NA | NA | TRBJ1-1 | TRBV7-3 | CASSLTGREAFF | TGTGCCAGCAGCTTAACGGGGAGGGAAGCTTTCTTT
NA | few | TRBJ2-7 | TRBV5-1 | CASSLGQPPYEQYF | TGCGCCAGCAGCTTGGGACAGCCCCCCTACGAGCAGTACTTC
TRBD2 | NA | TRBJ2-1 | TRBV28 | CASRRGGTHNEQFF | TGTGCCAGCCGACGGGGGGGCACTCACAATGAGCAGTTCTTC
NA | NA | TRBJ2-2 | TRBV6-6 | CASSPSDRNTGELFF | TGTGCCAGCAGCCCTTCGGACAGGAACACCGGGGAGCTGTTTTTT
NA | NA | TRBJ2-7 | TRBV6-2/TRBV6-3 | CASSYSTNRVLHYEQYF | TGTGCCAGCAGTTACTCAACTAACAGGGTATTACACTACGAGCAGTACTTC
TRBD1 | NA | TRBJ2-2 | TRBV7-8 | CASSTQGVVTGELFF | TGTGCCAGCAGCACCCAGGGGGTGGTCACCGGGGAGCTGTTTTTT
TRBD1 | NA | TRBJ1-2 | TRBV7-3 | CASSSQGAAYDGYTF | TGTGCCAGCAGCTCCCAGGGGGCAGCCTACGATGGCTACACCTTC
NA | NA | TRBJ1-2 | TRBV20-1 | CSASTWTVYGYTF | TGCAGTGCTAGTACCTGGACAGTCTATGGCTACACCTTC
NA | NA | TRBJ2-7 | TRBV20-1 | CSASRGRPSYEQYF | TGCAGTGCTAGTCGTGGGAGGCCGTCCTACGAGCAGTACTTC
TRBD1 | NA | TRBJ2-7 | TRBV10-3 | CAIRTPGQGIGEQYF | TGTGCCATCAGGACCCCGGGACAGGGGATCGGCGAGCAGTACTTC
TRBD1 | NA | TRBJ2-7 | TRBV23-1 | CASSQSPGQGSYEQYF | TGCGCCAGCAGTCAATCCCCCGGACAGGGTTCCTACGAGCAGTACTTC
NA | NA | TRBJ1-2 | TRBV5-4 | CASSPGGGLNYGYTF | TGTGCCAGCAGCCCCGGGGGGGGGCTAAATTATGGCTACACCTTC
NA | NA | TRBJ1-6 | TRBV7-6 | CASSLEFQGAAPLHF | TGTGCCAGCAGCTTAGAGTTCCAGGGCGCAGCACCCCTCCACTTT
TRBD2 | NA | TRBJ2-4 | TRBV7-2 | CASSLPSGGGENIQYF | TGTGCCAGCAGCTTACCAAGCGGGGGCGGGGAAAACATTCAGTACTTC
TRBD1 | NA | TRBJ1-6 | TRBV10-3 | CAISDTGGRSNSPLHF | TGTGCCATCAGTGATACAGGGGGTCGATCTAATTCACCCCTCCACTTT
NA | NA | TRBJ1-3 | TRBV7-9 | CASSSYRAAGNTIYF | TGTGCCAGCAGCTCGTACAGGGCTGCCGGAAACACCATATATTTT
NA | NA | TRBJ2-7 | TRBV30 | CAWSVLDSEYEQYF | TGTGCCTGGAGTGTACTGGACAGTGAGTACGAGCAGTACTTC
TRBD1 | NA | TRBJ1-5 | TRBV7-9 | CASSLATGRHQPQHF | TGTGCCAGCAGCTTAGCGACAGGGCGGCATCAGCCCCAGCATTTT
NA | NA | TRBJ1-1 | TRBV5-5 | CASSSTGNTEAFF | TGTGCCAGCAGTTCCACGGGGAACACTGAAGCTTTCTTT
TRBD1 | once | TRBJ2-1 | TRBV7-6 | CASTSGQGQGTYNEQFF | TGTGCCAGCACCTCGGGACAGGGACAGGGCACCTACAATGAGCAGTTCTTC
TRBD1 | NA | TRBJ2-3 | TRBV7-2 | CASSLDRGLDTQYF | TGTGCCAGCAGCTTGGACAGGGGGCTGGATACGCAGTATTTT
NA | NA | TRBJ1-5 | TRBV6-5 | CASSSTFDGGHQPQHF | TGTGCCAGCAGTTCAACGTTCGACGGCGGTCATCAGCCCCAGCATTTT
NA | NA | TRBJ2-3 | TRBV18 | CASSPGGGRADTQYF | TGTGCCAGCTCACCAGGCGGGGGCCGTGCAGATACGCAGTATTTT
NA | NA | TRBJ2-7 | TRBV6-2/TRBV6-3 | CASSLAFTYEQYF | TGTGCCAGCAGTCTAGCGTTTACCTACGAGCAGTACTTC
NA | NA | TRBJ2-1 | TRBV7-8 | CASSLRMESSSPEQFF | TGTGCCAGCAGCTTACGGATGGAGTCGTCAAGTCCTGAGCAGTTCTTC
NA | NA | TRBJ1-5 | TRBV7-8 | CASSLVGQGGQPQHF | TGTGCCAGCAGCTTAGTGGGGCAGGGAGGTCAGCCCCAGCATTTT
TRBD1 | NA | TRBJ2-7 | TRBV7-2 | CASSRIQGATYEQYF | TGTGCCAGCAGTCGAATCCAGGGGGCAACCTACGAGCAGTACTTC
NA | once | TRBJ2-3 | TRBV15 | CATSRDGGGYRTDTQYF | TGTGCCACCAGCAGAGATGGGGGCGGGTACCGCACAGATACGCAGTATTTT
TRBD1 | NA | TRBJ1-2 | TRBV18 | CASSPVIPGQGSGYTF | TGTGCCAGCTCACCAGTTATTCCGGGACAGGGTTCCGGCTACACCTTC
NA | NA | TRBJ1-5 | TRBV7-2 | CASSLNRDQPQHF | TGTGCCAGCAGCTTAAACAGGGATCAGCCCCAGCATTTT
NA | NA | TRBJ2-1 | TRBV7-2 | CASSLDRGTVYNEQFF | TGTGCCAGCAGCTTAGATCGGGGGACTGTCTACAATGAGCAGTTCTTC
NA | once | TRBJ2-4 | TRBV28 | CASSLTGAKNIQYF | TGTGCCAGCAGTCTTACAGGGGCCAAAAACATTCAGTACTTC
NA | NA | TRBJ1-5 | TRBV6-2/TRBV6-3 | CASSPDGIVPQHF | TGTGCCAGCAGTCCGGACGGGATCGTGCCCCAGCATTTT
TRBD2 | NA | TRBJ2-5 | TRBV15 | CATSAGGGIQETQYF | TGTGCCACCAGCGCGGGAGGGGGGATTCAAGAGACCCAGTACTTC
NA | NA | TRBJ2-7 | TRBV10-3 | CAISDAGQRDEQYF | TGTGCCATCAGTGATGCGGGTCAAAGGGACGAGCAGTACTTC
NA | NA | TRBJ2-7 | TRBV6-5 | CASTPRQNSYEQYF | TGTGCCAGCACCCCCCGACAGAACTCCTACGAGCAGTACTTC
NA | NA | TRBJ1-5 | TRBV19 | CASSPTARNQPQHF | TGTGCCAGTAGCCCGACAGCGCGCAATCAGCCCCAGCATTTT
TRBD1 | NA | TRBJ2-2 | TRBV7-2 | CASSAGTANTGELFF | TGTGCCAGCAGTGCCGGGACAGCGAACACCGGGGAGCTGTTTTTT
NA | NA | TRBJ2-2 | TRBV19 | CASTPGFDTGELFF | TGTGCCAGTACCCCAGGGTTCGACACCGGGGAGCTGTTTTTT
NA | NA | TRBJ1-4 | TRBV4-3 | CASSQVPGENEKLFF | TGCGCCAGCAGCCAGGTTCCAGGGGAAAATGAAAAACTGTTTTTT
NA | NA | TRBJ1-5 | TRBV30 | CAWQTVSNQPQHF | TGTGCCTGGCAGACAGTTAGCAATCAGCCCCAGCATTTT
TRBD2 | once | TRBJ2-5 | TRBV24-1 | CATSETSGRAAKGETQYF | TGTGCCACCAGTGAGACTAGCGGGAGGGCCGCAAAGGGGGAGACCCAGTACTTC
NA | NA | TRBJ2-7 | TRBV29-1 | CSVEDQSATTDYEQYF | TGCAGCGTTGAAGATCAGAGCGCCACCACTGACTACGAGCAGTACTTC
NA | NA | TRBJ2-1 | TRBV21-1 | CASSIRGSSYNEQFF | TGTGCCAGCAGCATCAGGGGGAGCTCCTACAATGAGCAGTTCTTC
TRBD1 | NA | TRBJ1-5 | TRBV28 | CASRDRVSGQPQHF | TGTGCCAGTAGGGACAGGGTGAGCGGTCAGCCCCAGCATTTT
TRBD2 | few | TRBJ2-5 | TRBV12-5 | CASGLPHERGETQYF | TGTGCTAGTGGTTTGCCCCACGAGCGGGGAGAGACCCAGTACTTC
TRBD1 | NA | TRBJ2-5 | TRBV24-1 | CATGTGIGETQYF | TGTGCCACAGGGACAGGAATTGGTGAGACCCAGTACTTC
NA | NA | TRBJ1-1 | TRBV5-1 | CASSLLANTEAFF | TGCGCCAGCAGCTTGCTGGCGAACACTGAAGCTTTCTTT
NA | NA | TRBJ2-7 | TRBV4-2 | CASSPVHGAVPSYEQYF | TGTGCCAGCAGCCCGGTCCATGGCGCGGTCCCGTCCTACGAGCAGTACTTC
TRBD1 | NA | TRBJ1-4 | TRBV3-1/TRBV3-2 | CASSPTAGGGEKLFF | TGTGCCAGCAGCCCTACCGCAGGGGGCGGTGAAAAACTGTTTTTT
NA | NA | TRBJ1-5 | TRBV5-6 | CASSLEAGQPQHF | TGTGCCAGCAGCTTGGAGGCAGGTCAGCCCCAGCATTTT